The T cell receptor beta chain under discussion was sequenced for a study of cytomegalovirus exposure and HLA in healthy donors. Study-level findings and limits: A missense variant in DCLRE1C was later tied to TCR beta V- and J-gene trimming.

With 60 Vbeta and 13 Jbeta primers, the PCR was carried out. The data were produced by immunoSEQ multiplex PCR, yet TCRdb's version contains in-frame clones alone and is incomplete. The sample has tens of thousands of clones. Germline trimming cut 10 bases from V and 0 bases from J; bases unmatched to any gene: 28. The CDR3 has 22 amino acids. Germline-derived CDR1 and CDR2 are LNHDA and SQIVND (reference sequence). Details on this clone: Its antigen is undetermined.

This sequence originates from a woman in her forties or fifties in good health and CMV-seropositive. The V gene is TRBV19, the J gene TRBJ1-5; 9 bases are a match to TRBD1. Sequenced sample: PBMCs. In DNA form, the CDR3 reads TGTGCCACCTCCCATCGGGTATTTTATGGGGACAGGGCTTCGAATAGCAATCAGCCCCAGCATTTT. Its protein is CATSHRVFYGDRASNSNQPQHF. The full variable domain, with the rest looked up from reference TRBV19 and TRBJ1-5, is DGGITQSPKYLFRKEGQNVTLSCEQNLNHDAMYWYRQDPGQGLRLIYYSQIVNDFQKGDIAEGYSVSREKKESFPLTVTSAQKNPTAFYLCATSHRVFYGDRASNSNQPQHFGDGTRLSIL.